The 23 T cell receptor beta chains presented below share a single source sample, sequenced in a study of blood T cell repertoires in COVID-19. Repertoires were generated with immunoSEQ multiplex PCR, while TCRdb's copy carries only in-frame clones and drops some. The data show 35,000 to 50,000 clones, with 69% seen just once and roughly 6.3% held by the top ten. Sequenced input: peripheral blood. These receptors originate from a man aged 80 or over with acute or convalescent COVID-19.

This rearrangement joins TRBV11-2 to TRBJ2-5, with 10 positions matching TRBD2. The J segment lost 3 bases and the V segment lost 2 bases, leaving 9 bases of the junction unmatched. CDR3 length: 17 amino acids. In germline, CDR1 is SGHAT, CDR2 FQNNGV. This CDR3 is CASSLPQPGLAEETQYF. DNA for the CDR3: TGTGCCAGCAGCTTACCCCAACCCGGACTAGCGGAAGAGACCCAGTACTTC.

V gene TRBV11-2 combines with J gene TRBJ1-5; 10 bases match TRBD1. The CDR3 length is 14 residues. Germline values: CDR1 SGHAT, CDR2 FQNNGV. The V and J ends lost 5 bases and 4 bases, in that order; junction bases with no gene match: 2. This CDR3 is CASSRTGGNQPQHF. The CDR3 coding sequence is TGTGCCAGCAGCCGGACAGGGGGTAATCAGCCCCAGCATTTT.

This sequence joins TRBV7-9 and TRBJ1-4; D is ambiguous. Trimming shortened V by 5 bases and J by 8 bases, and 15 bases separated the two germline ends. The CDR3 consists of 14 residues. Germline assignment: CDR1 SEHNR and CDR2 FQNEAQ (reference sequence). The CDR3, as DNA: TGTGCCAGCAGCCCACTCCAAGGCGGGGAAAAACTGTTTTTT. It yields the protein CASSPLQGGEKLFF. The variable domain in full, with the rest retrieved from reference TRBV7-9 and TRBJ1-4, is DTGVSQNPRHKITKRGQNVTFRCDPISEHNRLYWYRQTLGQGPEFLTYFQNEAQLEKSRLLSDRFSAERPKGSFSTLEIQRTEQGDSAMYLCASSPLQGGEKLFFGSGTQLSVL.

The genes are TRBV7-9 and TRBJ2-3, with 7 bases matching TRBD2. This CDR3 spans 16 amino acids. CDR1 is SEHNR and CDR2 is FQNEAQ in the germline V gene (reference sequence). The ends lost 1 base at V and 2 bases at J; junction bases unmatched: 6. CDR3 sequence: CASSLGLAGTTDTQYF. The DNA for the CDR3 is TGTGCCAGCAGCTTAGGACTAGCCGGTACCACAGATACGCAGTATTTT.

The chain has TRBV6-5 and TRBJ2-7, with D unresolved. Trimming removed 6 bases from V and 4 bases from J, with 7 bases in between. Germline loops: CDR1 MNHEY, CDR2 SVGAGI. CDR3 size: 11 residues. The CDR3 spells CASSQQYEQYF. CDR3 nucleotides: TGTGCCAGCAGCCAACAGTACGAGCAGTACTTC.

The V and J genes are TRBV4-3 and TRBJ1-2; no clear D gene. The germline CDR1 and CDR2 sequences are LGHNA and YSLEER. The CDR3 is 13 residues long. Between the trimmed V and J ends, which lost 3 bases and 2 bases, there was a span of 7 bases. This CDR3 is CASSQNRNYGYTF. DNA of the CDR3: TGCGCCAGCAGCCAGAACAGAAACTATGGCTACACCTTC.

V gene TRBV29-1 combines with J gene TRBJ1-2; no definite D call. Germline V gene data show CDR1 as SQVTM and CDR2 as ANQGSEA. V was trimmed by 1 base and J by 2 bases, leaving 14 bases between them. The CDR3 extends over 15 amino acids. CDR3 loop: CSVEGGEVNNYGYTF. CDR3 in DNA: TGCAGCGTTGAAGGAGGCGAGGTTAACAACTATGGCTACACCTTC.

The rearrangement joins TRBV5-4 to TRBJ2-7, with 13 bases lining up with TRBD2. V lost 4 bases and J lost 2; bases outside the gene matches: 9. The germline gives CDR1 SGHNT, CDR2 YYREEE (reference sequence). The CDR3 loop spans 17 amino acids. As DNA, the CDR3 is TGTGCCAGCAGCCCCTCACTGGGACTAGCGGGGCCCTACGAGCAGTACTTC. Residues: CASSPSLGLAGPYEQYF.

This clone was counted between two and nine times. The gene calls are TRBV5-4 and TRBJ2-1, with 11 positions matching TRBD1. The CDR3 is 16 residues long. J lost 7 bases, V lost 2 bases, and 8 bases had no gene match. Germline V CDR1 and CDR2: SGHNT, YYREEE (reference sequence). The CDR3 protein is CASSLTGTGGRNEQFF. Here the CDR3 DNA reads TGTGCCAGCAGCTTAACGGGGACAGGGGGAAGGAATGAGCAGTTCTTC.

This sequence joins TRBV7-2 and TRBJ2-5; 7 bases agree with TRBD2. Germline V gene data show CDR1 as SGHTA and CDR2 as FQGNSA. This CDR3 comprises 14 residues. The ends lost 7 bases at V and 5 bases at J; junction bases unmatched: 10. In DNA, the CDR3 is TGTGCCAGCACCGACCCCGGACTAGAGGAGACCCAGTACTTC. This sequence encodes CASTDPGLEETQYF.

V usage is TRBV7-2 and J usage is TRBJ2-2; TRBD2 is a possible D gene (5 bases). Germline V gene data show CDR1 as SGHTA and CDR2 as FQGNSA. V was cut by 2 bases and J by 0 bases, with 7 bases left in between. The CDR3 is 15 residues long. The CDR3, as DNA: TGTGCCAGCAGCTTAATCGGGACGAACACCGGGGAGCTGTTTTTT. This gives the protein CASSLIGTNTGELFF.

The rearrangement uses TRBV6-4 and TRBJ1-6, with 12 nucleotides matching TRBD1. The CDR3 is made up of 20 amino acids. CDR1 and CDR2 (germline): MRHNA, SNTAGT. Losses at the gene ends were 2 bases for V and 8 bases for J; bases not matched to a gene: 16. CDR3 sequence: CASSDRPGTGGGRWYSPLHF. CDR3 in DNA: TGTGCCAGCAGTGACCGTCCCGGGACAGGGGGCGGTCGTTGGTATTCACCCCTCCACTTT.

The chain employs TRBV15 and TRBJ2-5; D is undetermined. CDR1 and CDR2 from the germline V gene are LNHNV and YYDKDF (reference sequence). The length of the CDR3 is 15 residues. Trimming removed 0 bases from V and 0 bases from J, with 8 bases in between. The CDR3 here is CATSRDPVYQETQYF. In DNA, the CDR3 is TGTGCCACCAGCAGAGATCCGGTATACCAAGAGACCCAGTACTTC.

The V gene is TRBV27, the J gene TRBJ1-5; 7 positions agree with TRBD1. J was trimmed by 7 bases and V by 5 bases; bases with no gene match: 5. The V gene's germline CDR1 is MNHEY and CDR2 SMNVEV (reference sequence). The CDR3 is made up of 13 amino acids. For the CDR3, the DNA is TGTGCCAGCAGTAGGGACAGTTGGCAGCCCCAGCATTTT. Its protein product is CASSRDSWQPQHF.

The chain joins TRBV7-2 to TRBJ2-1, with 13 bases identical to TRBD2. CDR3 length equals 15 residues. The V gene end was trimmed by 5 bases and the J gene end by 6 bases; junction bases not matched to a gene: 4. Germline V CDR1 and CDR2: SGHTA, FQGNSA. The CDR3 region is CASSNGLAGVNEQFF. CDR3 DNA sequence: TGTGCCAGCAGCAACGGACTAGCGGGAGTCAATGAGCAGTTCTTC.

The genes are TRBV11-2 and TRBJ1-6, with TRBD1 matching 7 bases. Germline CDR1 reads SGHAT; CDR2 reads FQNNGV. V lost 5 bases and J lost 7; bases outside the gene matches: 5. The CDR3 is made up of 14 amino acids. CDR3 nucleotide sequence: TGTGCCAGCAGCATACAGGGGACAAATTCACCCCTCCACTTT. Translation gives CASSIQGTNSPLHF.

The genes are TRBV10-2 and TRBJ1-2; weak D call: TRBD1 (5 bases). The CDR3 spans 12 residues. Germline CDR1 is WSHSY and CDR2 is SAAADI. The V and J ends lost 4 bases and 5 bases respectively, with 8 bases between them. The CDR3 DNA reads TGCGCCAGCAGTGCTGGGGGGTATGGCTACACCTTC. It is translated as CASSAGGYGYTF.

The genes are TRBV11-3 and TRBJ1-6; no firm D call. Per the germline V gene, CDR1 is SGHNT and CDR2 is YENEEA. V lost 3 bases and J lost 6, with 6 bases in between. There are 13 residues in the CDR3. The DNA of the CDR3 is TGTGCCAGCAGCTTGCGAGTTAATTCACCCCTCCACTTT. Protein product: CASSLRVNSPLHF.

The chain carries TRBV2 and TRBJ2-1; 13 nucleotides match TRBD2. Germline CDR1 is SNHLY and CDR2 is FYNNEI. The CDR3 is 18 residues long. The V gene end was trimmed by 2 bases and the J gene end by 5 bases; junction bases not matched to a gene: 9. CDR3 coding DNA: TGTGCCAGCAGTGAAATGGTCAGGACTAGCGGGGGCGACAATGAGCAGTTCTTC. Amino acids: CASSEMVRTSGGDNEQFF.

This chain connects TRBV6-5 to TRBJ1-2; no firm D call. V was trimmed by 6 bases and J by 8 bases, leaving 10 bases between them. This CDR3 has 11 amino acids. Germline CDR1 MNHEY, CDR2 SVGAGI. CDR3 sequence: CASRTELGYTF. The CDR3 DNA sequence: TGTGCCAGCAGAACTGAATTAGGCTACACCTTC.

The J gene is TRBJ1-6, the V gene TRBV30, with D possibly matching TRBD1 (5 bases). Germline V gives CDR1 GTSNPN, CDR2 SVGIG (reference sequence). This CDR3 region has 12 residues. Trimming cost V 2 bases and J 7 bases, with 6 bases left between them. The chain's CDR3 is CAWSSGNSPLHF. DNA for the CDR3: TGTGCCTGGAGTTCAGGGAATTCACCCCTCCACTTT.

V usage is TRBV10-3 and J usage is TRBJ2-7; tentatively, D is TRBD1 (6 bases). Germline V gives CDR1 ENHRY, CDR2 SYGVKD. This CDR3 has 13 amino acids. V lost 11 bases to trimming and J lost 3 bases, with 17 bases between them. The CDR3 coding sequence is TGTGCCCTTTCCTCGGACAGAAACTACGAGCAGTACTTC. It is translated as CALSSDRNYEQYF.

The chain links TRBV21-1 to TRBJ2-3; TRBD1, the table's D call, lacks a check against the DNA. TRBV21-1 is marked as a pseudogene. The CDR3 length is 16 residues. The DNA of the CDR3 is TGTGCCAGCAGCACGCTCCCGGGACAGGGTCAAGATACGCAGTATTTT. It translates to CASSTLPGQGQDTQYF.